This T cell receptor beta chain was retrieved from a study of cytomegalovirus exposure and HLA in healthy donors. PCR used 60 Vbeta primers and 13 Jbeta primers. Only in-frame clones appear in the TCRdb table, and some are missing; sequencing was by immunoSEQ multiplex PCR. The sample gives 90,000 to 100,000 clones, 65% to 85% of which show up once; under 20% is in the top ten. Findings of the study overall: With later analysis, a missense DCLRE1C variant became linked to TCR beta V- and J-gene trimming. There were some V segments, including TRBV6-2 and TRBV6-3, excluded as indistinguishable. In vitro data verified a few CMV-associated chains as specific for CMV antigens.

The CDR3 totals 15 residues. Germline-derived CDR1 and CDR2 are SEHNR and FQNEAQ (reference sequence). Trimming took 1 base from V and 2 from J, leaving 11 bases between them. A word on this clone: Its antigen is unknown.

This receptor was taken from an older woman in good health and CMV-seropositive. Source material: PBMCs. The chain combines TRBV7-9 with TRBJ2-5; tentative D call: TRBD2 (5 bases). The CDR3 coding sequence is TGTGCCAGCAGCTTAGGGGGAGCTGGGCAAGAGACCCAGTACTTC. Residues: CASSLGGAGQETQYF.